What follows describes a single T cell receptor beta chain. As yet, its antigen is unknown. This specimen belongs to a study of cytomegalovirus exposure and HLA in healthy donors. General observations from the study: It was reported that the classifier diagnosed cytomegalovirus status with high specificity and sensitivity in both the original and validation cohorts. In vitro checks showed that a few CMV-associated chains really do target CMV antigens. Productive status was seen about 90% or about 30% of the time for most TCR beta V segments in an earlier analysis.

Trimming at V came to 6 bases and at J to 2 bases, leaving 5 bases not matched to a gene. The CDR3 has 15 amino acids. Germline V gene sequence: CDR1 SGHDN, CDR2 FVKESK. Primers: 60 Vbeta forward and 13 Jbeta reverse. Sequencing used immunoSEQ multiplex PCR; TCRdb keeps in-frame clones, though not all of them. The table lists 170,000 or so clones, more than 80% of them singletons, with 0.5% to 0.8% in the top ten. These donors counted as nominally healthy when sampled, but unrecorded immune exposures were likely. V gene TRBV14 combines with J gene TRBJ2-5, with 11 nucleotides matching TRBD2. Sequencing used PBMCs. This TCR was recovered from a boy younger than 18 in good health and CMV-seronegative. The CDR3 DNA follows: TGTGCCAGCAGTCTCACTAGCGGGGGACAAGAGACCCAGTACTTC. Protein: CASSLTSGGQETQYF.